This T cell receptor (beta chain) was observed in a study of T cells expressing NK-cell markers. Across the study: Beta-chain profiling covered CD3+CD56+NKG2C+, CD3+CD56+NKG2C- and CD3+CD56-NKG2C+ sorted subsets. Seven sequenced donors out of eight were HCMV-seropositive, one seronegative.

UMIs accompanied the 5'RACE template switching by which TCR beta cDNA was made. Using the 5' RACE reads, TCRdb records one entry per CDR3 protein without DNA. This table lists over 250,000 distinct CDR3 sequences. The CDR3 is 14 amino acids. The germline V gene has CDR1 SGHTA and CDR2 FQGNSA. The sequence was obtained from a woman between 18 and 69 years old in good health. Sequenced: blood T cells: a sorted CD56 or NKG2C T cell subset, CD4+ or CD8+ T cells, or bulk PBMC T cells (not recorded which). The chain joins TRBV7-2 to TRBJ1-1. CDR3 protein: CASRTAVSYTEAFF. The full variable domain, completed using reference TRBV7-2 and TRBJ1-1, is GAGVSQSPSNKVTEKGKDVELRCDPISGHTALYWYRQSLGQGLEFLIYFQGNSAPDKSGLPSDRFSAERTGGSVSTLTIQRTQQEDSAVYLCASRTAVSYTEAFFGQGTRLTVV.